What follows is one T cell receptor (beta chain) and its context. Its antigen is still unknown. Germline values: CDR1 MNHNS, CDR2 SASEGT. This CDR3 is 15 amino acids long. The sample is drawn from a study of monozygotic twins with inflammatory bowel disease. Regarding the study as a whole: IBD patients had lower TCRbeta diversity (inverse Simpson) than healthy co-twins.

After re-calling the 5' RACE reads, TCRdb lists one entry per CDR3 protein, DNA absent. This table lists just over 300,000 distinct CDR3 sequences. Sequencing used blood. The receptor comes from a human donor with ulcerative colitis or Crohn's disease, or a healthy co-twin of an affected twin (not recorded which). The genes are TRBV6-1 and TRBJ2-1; TCRdb's D gene call, TRBD1, goes unchecked for lack of DNA. CDR3 residues: CASRAGSPWYNEQFF.